This T cell receptor beta chain was recovered during a study of type 1 regulatory T cells. Study-wide context: An in vitro protocol generated T-allo10, a Tr1-enriched, alloantigen-specific CD4 T cell product.

In TCRdb, the reads were re-called with MiXCR into one record per CDR3 protein. The repertoire holds about 68,000 distinct CDR3 sequences, with 50% to 70% as singletons. With V trimmed by 7 bases and J by 4 bases, 14 bases remained unmatched. This CDR3 region has 17 residues. Germline V gene lookup returns CDR1 MDHEN and CDR2 SYDVKM. T-allo10 cells from the graft donor were described as anergic, host-alloantigen-specific, and alloantigen-specific suppressors. A word on this clonotype: Its antigen is not identified.

The receptor comes from a human donor in good health. The chain links TRBV28 to TRBJ2-7; 12 nucleotides match TRBD1. Material: cultured T cells, either the whole culture or a sorted T cell fraction (not recorded which). Described subset: Tr1-enriched cell product generated in vitro against host alloantigens. The CDR3 region is CASTLAPGTGGWYEQYF. The DNA of the CDR3 is TGTGCCAGCACCCTAGCCCCGGGGACAGGGGGCTGGTACGAGCAGTACTTC.